Shown below are 20 T cell receptor beta chains from a single sample sequenced in a study of beta chain features in type 1 diabetes. Every bit of the isolated RNA underwent reverse transcription, so sequencing read expressed TCRB transcripts. Method: immunoSEQ multiplex PCR; TCRdb's copy keeps in-frame clones and lacks some. The sample consists of 150,000 to 200,000 clones, over 6% of them appearing once. Study-wide results and caveats: Shortening of TCRB CDR3s, moderate but significant, appeared in all four CD4+ subsets of Type 1 diabetes patients.

Antigens of these TCRs are unknown. The sequenced material came from central memory CD4+ T cells from blood. The origin of the receptors is a man aged 18 to 35 with type 1 diabetes.

In this sample, this clone turned up a few times. The V gene is TRBV9, the J gene TRBJ1-2, with 7 nucleotides matching TRBD1. The V and J ends lost 3 bases and 1 base, in that order; junction bases with no gene match: 6. The germline gives CDR1 SGDLS, CDR2 YYNGEE. This CDR3 is built from 15 residues. CDR3 DNA: TGTGCCAGCAGCGCCAACAGGGGTGGTAACTATGGCTACACCTTC. Translating gives CASSANRGGNYGYTF. Based on the CDR3 plus reference TRBV9 and TRBJ1-2, the full variable domain is DSGVTQTPKHLITATGQRVTLRCSPRSGDLSVYWYQQSLDQGLQFLIQYYNGEERAKGNILERFSAQQFPDLHSELNLSSLELGDSALYFCASSANRGGNYGYTFGSGTRLTVV.

There are a few counts of this clone. The chain couples TRBV30 to TRBJ1-6, with a tentative D call TRBD1 (5 bases). CDR3 length: 14 residues. Trimming removed 0 bases at V and 9 bases at J, with 12 bases between. Germline-derived CDR1 and CDR2 are GTSNPN and SVGIG (reference sequence). The CDR3 DNA reads as TGTGCCTGGAGTGTCGTTCAGGGCGGTTCACCCCTCCACTTT. Amino acid sequence: CAWSVVQGGSPLHF.

This rearrangement joins TRBV20-1 to TRBJ1-2; D is undetermined. The CDR3 spans 10 residues. Germline V lookup: CDR1 DFQATT, CDR2 SNEGSKA (reference sequence). The ends were cut back, 6 bases at V and 4 bases at J, with 6 bases in the middle. The CDR3 coding sequence is TGCAGTGCCGAGGCCTATGGCTACACCTTC. Protein product: CSAEAYGYTF.

This clone was seen only a few times. This chain connects TRBV30 to TRBJ2-5; tentatively, D is TRBD1 (5 bases). Trimming left V 0 bases short and J 0 bases short, with 8 bases between. Per the germline V gene, CDR1 is GTSNPN and CDR2 is SVGIG (reference sequence). The CDR3 has 14 residues. The CDR3 nucleotides read TGTGCCTGGAGTGTACCAGGGAACCAAGAGACCCAGTACTTC. Translation: CAWSVPGNQETQYF. The whole variable domain, remainder taken from reference TRBV30 and TRBJ2-5, is SQTIHQWPATLVQPVGSPLSLECTVEGTSNPNLYWYRQAAGRGLQLLFYSVGIGQISSEVPQNLSASRPQDRQFILSSKKLLLSDSGFYLCAWSVPGNQETQYFGPGTRLLVL.

There are many counts of this clone. This rearrangement joins TRBV7-2 to TRBJ2-7; TRBD2 matches 8 bases. J gave up 4 bases and V 4 bases, and 21 bases lay outside the gene matches. Germline loops: CDR1 SGHTA, CDR2 FQGNSA. The CDR3 is 19 residues long. CDR3 amino acids: CASSYKGGASGSPPYEQYF. Here the CDR3 DNA reads TGTGCCAGCAGCTATAAGGGAGGTGCGAGCGGGAGTCCGCCTTACGAGCAGTACTTC.

The V call is TRBV6-6, the J call TRBJ2-3; 10 bases map to TRBD2. Germline trimming cut 1 base from V and 4 bases from J; bases unmatched to any gene: 5. The length of the CDR3 is 16 residues. Germline V gives CDR1 MNHNY, CDR2 SVGAGI (reference sequence). The CDR3 region has the DNA TGTGCCAGCAGTTACTGGAGCGGGGGGGCCGCAGATACGCAGTATTTT. It specifies CASSYWSGGAADTQYF.

This chain connects TRBV28 to TRBJ2-7; TRBD2 agrees at 10 bases. This CDR3 has 14 residues. From germline, CDR1 is MDHEN and CDR2 SYDVKM. After removal of 4 bases from V and 5 bases from J, the junction contained 5 bases not matched to a gene. The CDR3 DNA sequence: TGTGCCAGCAGTTCTAGCGGGAGCTTCAACGAGCAGTACTTC. This gives the protein CASSSSGSFNEQYF.

The chain carries TRBV15 and TRBJ2-7, with D perhaps TRBD2 (6 bases). This CDR3 comprises 19 residues. Germline assignment: CDR1 LNHNV and CDR2 YYDKDF (reference sequence). Trimming left V 0 bases short and J 4 bases short, with 25 bases between. DNA for the CDR3: TGTGCCACCAGCAGAGATGGGGTCGGAGGGGTAGGTAATAGGTACGAGCAGTACTTC. This translates into CATSRDGVGGVGNRYEQYF. The full variable domain, rest sourced from reference TRBV15 and TRBJ2-7, is DAMVIQNPRYQVTQFGKPVTLSCSQTLNHNVMYWYQQKSSQAPKLLFHYYDKDFNNEADTPDNFQSRRPNTSFCFLDIRSPGLGDTAMYLCATSRDGVGGVGNRYEQYFGPGTRLTVT.

This clone was detected many times. This sequence joins TRBV16 and TRBJ1-1; D is uncertain. The CDR3 sequence is 13 residues long. Germline lookup yields CDR1 KGHSY and CDR2 FQNENV. V was clipped by 2 bases and J by 8 bases, with 12 bases between them. The CDR3 bases are TGTGCCAGCAGCCAAGTGGGCCGCGGGGAAGCTTTCTTT. Its translation: CASSQVGRGEAFF.

This rearrangement joins TRBV5-1 to TRBJ1-6; tentative D call: TRBD1 (5 bases). The germline V gene has CDR1 SGHRS and CDR2 YFSETQ. The CDR3 is 13 residues long. Trimming took off 2 bases at V and 9 bases at J, with 9 bases between the two ends. CDR3 coding DNA: TGCGCCAGCAGCTTACAGGAGGGTTCACCCCTCCACTTT. This gives the protein CASSLQEGSPLHF. Together with reference TRBV5-1 and TRBJ1-6, the CDR3 gives the full variable domain: KAGVTQTPRYLIKTRGQQVTLSCSPISGHRSVSWYQQTPGQGLQFLFEYFSETQRNKGNFPGRFSGRQFSNSRSEMNVSTLELGDSALYLCASSLQEGSPLHFGNGTRLTVT.

This clone was seen only a few times. The chain joins TRBV5-4 to TRBJ2-1; no clear D gene. With 3 bases removed from V and 9 bases from J, the gap between germline ends came to 13 bases. CDR1 is SGHNT and CDR2 is YYREEE in the germline V gene (reference sequence). This CDR3 is built from 13 residues. The CDR3 sequence is CASSSDLEREQFF. The CDR3 nucleotides read TGTGCCAGCAGCTCAGACCTGGAGCGTGAGCAGTTCTTC.

CDR3 DNA sequence: TGTGCTAGTGGACCGCCCGGAGCGAGCTCCTACAATGAGCAGTTCTTC. Encoded protein: CASGPPGASSYNEQFF. The chain couples TRBV12-5 to TRBJ2-1; D not resolved. The germline V gene encodes CDR1 LGHNT and CDR2 FRNRAP. Trimming took 6 bases from V and 0 from J, leaving 15 bases between them. This CDR3 has 16 amino acids.

CDR3 residues: CASSEDFSSSYEQYF. CDR3 coding DNA: TGTGCCAGCAGCGAGGACTTCTCAAGCTCCTACGAGCAGTACTTC. The rearrangement links TRBV5-4 to TRBJ2-7, with D maybe TRBD2 (5 bases). The CDR3 contains 15 residues. The germline CDR1 and CDR2 sequences are SGHNT and YYREEE (reference sequence). The ends were cut back, 4 bases at V and 0 bases at J, with 14 bases in the middle.

This clone was seen a few times. Within the sample, other DNA sequences also encode this same CDR3. The chain has TRBV7-9 and TRBJ2-3; tentative D call: TRBD2 (5 bases). V was shortened by 5 bases and J by 6 bases, with 12 bases between the two germline ends. The CDR3 runs to 13 residues. The germline V gene encodes CDR1 SEHNR and CDR2 FQNEAQ (reference sequence). CDR3 region: CASSPRGPDTQYF. The CDR3 DNA follows: TGTGCCAGCAGCCCCCGAGGGCCCGATACGCAGTATTTT. The entire variable domain, with the rest obtained from reference TRBV7-9 and TRBJ2-3, is as follows: DTGVSQNPRHKITKRGQNVTFRCDPISEHNRLYWYRQTLGQGPEFLTYFQNEAQLEKSRLLSDRFSAERPKGSFSTLEIQRTEQGDSAMYLCASSPRGPDTQYFGPGTRLTVL.

This clone showed up just a few times. This rearrangement joins TRBV9 to TRBJ2-1, with TRBD2 matching over 8 bases. The germline V gene encodes CDR1 SGDLS and CDR2 YYNGEE. The CDR3 has 17 amino acids. Unmatched junction bases numbered 9, after V lost 4 bases and J lost 0 bases. The CDR3 DNA follows: TGTGCCAGCAGCCTTCGGGGGGGCACTAGCTCCTACAATGAGCAGTTCTTC. Translating it yields CASSLRGGTSSYNEQFF.

This clone was seen a few times. In DNA form, the CDR3 reads TGTGCCAGCAGTTTATTACTAGCTACAGATACGCAGTATTTT. Translated, it gives CASSLLLATDTQYF. The genes are TRBV28 and TRBJ2-3; D possibly corresponds to TRBD2 (6 bases). Trimming took off 1 base at V and 3 bases at J, with 8 bases between the two ends. The germline V gene has CDR1 MDHEN and CDR2 SYDVKM. This CDR3 is 14 amino acids long. The full variable domain, with the rest looked up from reference TRBV28 and TRBJ2-3, is DVKVTQSSRYLVKRTGEKVFLECVQDMDHENMFWYRQDPGLGLRLIYFSYDVKMKEKGDIPEGYSVSREKKERFSLILESASTNQTSMYLCASSLLLATDTQYFGPGTRLTVL.

The chain combines TRBV5-5 with TRBJ1-5, with D possibly being TRBD1 (5 bases). The CDR3 covers 15 residues. CDR1 and CDR2 from the germline V gene are SGHKS and YYEKEE (reference sequence). The ends were cut back, 4 bases at V and 4 bases at J, with 15 bases in the middle. CDR3 DNA: TGTGCCAGCAGCCACGACGGGGGACCTAATCAGCCCCAGCATTTT. It is translated as CASSHDGGPNQPQHF.

This clone was seen a handful of times. V usage is TRBV6-6 and J usage is TRBJ2-7; maybe TRBD1 (6 bases). Per the germline V gene, CDR1 is MNHNY and CDR2 is SVGAGI (reference sequence). The CDR3 is 12 residues long. Trimming shortened V by 5 bases and J by 6 bases, and 11 bases separated the two germline ends. CDR3: CASSPGAREQYF. The DNA of the CDR3 is TGTGCCAGCAGTCCAGGGGCTCGCGAGCAGTACTTC.

This clone was counted once. The gene calls are TRBV5-5 and TRBJ1-5, with 7 bases identical to TRBD1. Germline CDR1 and CDR2: SGHKS and YYEKEE (reference sequence). The trim removed 4 bases at V and 4 bases at J, leaving 8 bases unmatched. The CDR3 has 15 residues. The CDR3 reads CASSRGTAGNQPQHF. DNA for the CDR3: TGTGCCAGCAGCCGGGGGACAGCGGGTAATCAGCCCCAGCATTTT.

The sample holds a few counts of this clone. The chain employs TRBV6-6 and TRBJ2-5; no firm D call. Trimming removed 5 bases from V and 3 bases from J, with 4 bases in between. The germline gives CDR1 MNHNY, CDR2 SVGAGI (reference sequence). There are 11 residues in the CDR3. For the CDR3, the DNA is TGTGCCAGCAGTGCGAAAGAGACCCAGTACTTC. Protein sequence: CASSAKETQYF.